Following are 3 T cell receptor beta chains from one sample sequenced in a study of blood T cell repertoires in COVID-19. Generated by immunoSEQ multiplex PCR, the TCRdb table keeps only in-frame clones and is missing some. The table shows roughly 160,000 clones, with 86% occurring only once. The sample comprised peripheral blood. The receptors stem from a man between 50 and 59 years old with active or convalescent COVID-19.

The gene calls are TRBV20-1 and TRBJ2-7; maybe TRBD2 (6 bases). The CDR3 has 15 residues. The germline V and J ends were trimmed by 3 bases and 3 bases, with 18 bases remaining between them. Germline V gene sequence: CDR1 DFQATT, CDR2 SNEGSKA (reference sequence). The CDR3 protein is CSASRPDSGDYEQYF. The CDR3, as DNA: TGCAGTGCTAGTCGACCGGACTCGGGGGACTACGAGCAGTACTTC.

This rearrangement joins TRBV5-1 to TRBJ1-2; D gene ambiguous. Germline-derived CDR1 and CDR2 are SGHRS and YFSETQ. This CDR3 contains 14 residues. V gave up 2 bases and J gave up 0 bases, with 8 bases separating them. CDR3 DNA: TGCGCCAGCAGCTTCGACACCTCTAACTATGGCTACACCTTC. This encodes CASSFDTSNYGYTF.

This chain connects TRBV5-1 to TRBJ2-2; 7 bases are shared with TRBD1. V lost 4 bases to trimming and J lost 4 bases; unmatched junction nucleotides: 7. CDR1 SGHRS and CDR2 YFSETQ come from the germline V gene. The CDR3 sequence is 15 residues long. The CDR3 protein is CASSRGTEFTGELFF. The DNA of the CDR3 is TGCGCCAGCAGCCGAGGGACAGAGTTCACCGGGGAGCTGTTTTTT.